These T cell receptor beta chains were read from a single sample in a study of PD-1 blockade in classical Hodgkin lymphoma. Clones were sequenced by immunoSEQ multiplex PCR, and TCRdb holds only the in-frame ones, with some missing. The sample comprises over 60,000 clones, over 55% of which are singletons, and approximately 8.4% rests with the top ten. The sample in question was peripheral blood mononuclear cells (PBMCs), obtained before the second cycle of nivolumab. The receptors come from a human donor with classical Hodgkin lymphoma. CDR3s include the opening cysteine and the closing phenylalanine or tryptophan. A D gene is named only where the DNA matches it firmly. Size values are once, few and many counts, or a class for expanded clones, and some rows have none.

clone size,J gene,V gene,D gene,CDR3 DNA,CDR3 protein
NA,TRBJ1-1,TRBV9,NA,TGTGCCAGCAGCGTATCGGCAGGGCCAAACACTGAAGCTTTCTTT,CASSVSAGPNTEAFF
NA,TRBJ2-3,TRBV6-1,NA,TGTGCCAGCAGTGAAGCGATGGGGTCTAGCACAGATACGCAGTATTTT,CASSEAMGSSTDTQYF
once,TRBJ2-3,TRBV20-1,NA,TGCAGTGCCCTTGACACAGATACGCAGTATTTT,CSALDTDTQYF
NA,TRBJ2-2,TRBV12-5,NA,TGTGCTAGTGCCCTTGGGATTGGGAACACCGGGGAGCTGTTTTTT,CASALGIGNTGELFF
NA,TRBJ1-2,TRBV28,NA,TGTGCCAGCAGTTTGCAGACCCTTAACTATGGCTACACCTTC,CASSLQTLNYGYTF
NA,TRBJ2-7,TRBV4-1,TRBD1,TGCGCCAGCAGCCCCCTACAGGGGTCAAGCTCCTACGAGCAGTACTTC,CASSPLQGSSSYEQYF
NA,TRBJ2-1,TRBV15,TRBD2,TGTGCCACCAGCAGCCGAACTAGCGGGGCTGCCTACAATGAGCAGTTCTTC,CATSSRTSGAAYNEQFF
NA,TRBJ1-1,TRBV19,NA,TGTGCCAGTAGCATGGCTGGGGGAACTGAAGCTTTCTTT,CASSMAGGTEAFF
many,TRBJ1-2,TRBV5-1,NA,TGCGCCAGCAGCTTGGAGGCCCATGGCTACACCTTC,CASSLEAHGYTF
NA,TRBJ2-1,TRBV19,NA,TGTGCCAGCAGAACAGGGGGGGGAAGCAATGAGCAGTTCTTC,CASRTGGGSNEQFF
many,TRBJ1-2,TRBV6-1,NA,TGTGCCAGCAGTGACGGGGGGCGGTATGGCTACACCTTC,CASSDGGRYGYTF
NA,TRBJ2-2,TRBV28,TRBD1,TGTGCCAGCAGTGAGGACAGGGGGCTATTGGACACCGGGGAGCTGTTTTTT,CASSEDRGLLDTGELFF
NA,TRBJ2-3,TRBV10-2,NA,TGCGCCAGCAGTGGGCGGGTAACAGATACGCAGTATTTT,CASSGRVTDTQYF
NA,TRBJ1-2,TRBV28,NA,TGTGCCAGCAGTCTCCCCTGGGGGGGCTACACCTTC,CASSLPWGGYTF
NA,TRBJ1-4,TRBV30,NA,TGTGCCTGGAATTACGGACCCTCTAATGAAAAACTGTTTTTT,CAWNYGPSNEKLFF
NA,TRBJ1-4,TRBV5-1,NA,TGCGCCAGCAGCTTGGGGGGAGCGAGCCTTAATGAAAAACTGTTTTTT,CASSLGGASLNEKLFF
once,TRBJ2-2,TRBV11-3,NA,TGTGCCAGCAGCCGGAGAGCCGGGGAGCTGTTTTTT,CASSRRAGELFF
NA,TRBJ1-3,TRBV6-5,NA,TGTGCCAGCATTCTCCAGACGGGAAACACCATATATTTT,CASILQTGNTIYF
NA,TRBJ2-7,TRBV2,NA,TGTGCCAGCAGTGAAATTGTGACAGGATCGGGTGAGCAGTACTTC,CASSEIVTGSGEQYF
NA,TRBJ2-2,TRBV14,NA,TGTGCCAGCAGCCAAGTCAGCACCGGGGAGCTGTTTTTT,CASSQVSTGELFF
NA,TRBJ1-2,TRBV28,NA,TGTGCCAGCACCCGACACTCCACTGTCTATGGCTACACCTTC,CASTRHSTVYGYTF
NA,TRBJ1-2,TRBV4-1,NA,TGCGCCAGCAGCCAAGATCTGAACTCTAACTATGGCTACACCTTC,CASSQDLNSNYGYTF
NA,TRBJ1-1,TRBV5-5,NA,TGTGCCAGCAGCTTGCCGACAGGACCTGAAGCTTTCTTT,CASSLPTGPEAFF
few,TRBJ1-2,TRBV2,NA,TGTGCCAGCAGTGACGGGGGGGTCGTCTATGGCTACACCTTC,CASSDGGVVYGYTF
NA,TRBJ1-3,TRBV5-1,NA,TGCGCCAGCAGGCCTGTCCCACCTGGAACCATATATTTT,CASRPVPPGTIYF
NA,TRBJ1-5,TRBV30,NA,TGTGCCTGGAGCGCAGGGCATCAGCCCCAGCATTTT,CAWSAGHQPQHF
NA,TRBJ2-7,TRBV5-5,TRBD2,TGTGCCAGCAGCTTGGAAGGAGCGGGGTCCTACGAGCAGTACTTC,CASSLEGAGSYEQYF
once,TRBJ2-3,TRBV10-1,TRBD2,TGCGCCAGCAGTGCCGGGGGGGTAGATACGCAGTATTTT,CASSAGGVDTQYF
NA,TRBJ1-1,TRBV6-1,TRBD1,TGTGCCAGCAGAATTGGACAGGGGAATCCTGAAGCTTTCTTT,CASRIGQGNPEAFF
once,TRBJ2-3,TRBV5-1,TRBD2,TGCGCCAGCAGCTCCGGACTAGCGGGATTGTCAGATACGCAGTATTTT,CASSSGLAGLSDTQYF
NA,TRBJ1-4,TRBV7-8,NA,TGTGCCAGCAGCTACTCTCTGGGTCTACTTAATGAAAAACTGTTTTTT,CASSYSLGLLNEKLFF
NA,TRBJ2-2,TRBV6-6,NA,TGTGCCAGCAGCCCGGACCAAGTGGCCGGGGAGCTGTTTTTT,CASSPDQVAGELFF
once,TRBJ2-2,TRBV5-6,NA,TGTGCCAGCAGCTTCGGCAGGGGGAACACCGGGGAGCTGTTTTTT,CASSFGRGNTGELFF
NA,TRBJ2-3,TRBV27,TRBD2,TGTGCCAGCAGTTCCGGACTAGCGGGGCGCACAGATACGCAGTATTTT,CASSSGLAGRTDTQYF
NA,TRBJ1-2,TRBV7-9,TRBD1,TGTGCCAGCAGCTTAGGCCAGGGGGCCTATGGCTACACCTTC,CASSLGQGAYGYTF
NA,TRBJ1-5,TRBV28,NA,TGTGCCAGCACCCTTATGGGGGGACATCAGCCCCAGCATTTT,CASTLMGGHQPQHF
NA,TRBJ2-1,TRBV27,TRBD1,TGTGCCAGCAGTCTCGGACAGGGGGCGCAAAATGAGCAGTTCTTC,CASSLGQGAQNEQFF
few,TRBJ1-1,TRBV5-1,NA,TGCGCCAGCAGCTTGCAAGGGATGAACACTGAAGCTTTCTTT,CASSLQGMNTEAFF